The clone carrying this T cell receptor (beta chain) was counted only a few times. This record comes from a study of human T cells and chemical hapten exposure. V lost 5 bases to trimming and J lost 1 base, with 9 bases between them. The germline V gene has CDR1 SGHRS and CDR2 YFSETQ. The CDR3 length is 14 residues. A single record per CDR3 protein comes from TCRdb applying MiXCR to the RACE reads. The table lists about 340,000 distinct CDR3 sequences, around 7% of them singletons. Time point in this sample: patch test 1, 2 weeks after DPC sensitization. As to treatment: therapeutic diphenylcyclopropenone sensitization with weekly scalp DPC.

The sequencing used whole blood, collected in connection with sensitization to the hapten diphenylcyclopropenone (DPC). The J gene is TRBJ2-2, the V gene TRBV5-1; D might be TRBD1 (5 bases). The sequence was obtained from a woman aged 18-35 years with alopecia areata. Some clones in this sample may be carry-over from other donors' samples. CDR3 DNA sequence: TGCGCCAGCAGAGAACAGGTGAACACCGGGGAGCTGTTTTTT. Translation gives CASREQVNTGELFF.